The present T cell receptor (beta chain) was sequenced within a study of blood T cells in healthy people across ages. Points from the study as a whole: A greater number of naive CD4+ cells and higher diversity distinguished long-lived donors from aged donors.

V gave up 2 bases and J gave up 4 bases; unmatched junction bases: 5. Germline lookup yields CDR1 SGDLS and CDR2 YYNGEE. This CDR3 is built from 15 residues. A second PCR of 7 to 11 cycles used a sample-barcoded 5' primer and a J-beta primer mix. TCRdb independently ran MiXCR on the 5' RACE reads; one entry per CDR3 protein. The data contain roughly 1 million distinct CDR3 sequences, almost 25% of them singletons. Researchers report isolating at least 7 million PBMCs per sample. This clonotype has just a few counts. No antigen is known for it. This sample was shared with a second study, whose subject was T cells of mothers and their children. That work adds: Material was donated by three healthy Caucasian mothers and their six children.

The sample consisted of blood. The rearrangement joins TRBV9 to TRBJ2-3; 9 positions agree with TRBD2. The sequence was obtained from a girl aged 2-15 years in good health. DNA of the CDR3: TGTGCCAGCAGCGTGAGGACTAGCGCTTCAGATACGCAGTATTTT. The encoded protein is CASSVRTSASDTQYF. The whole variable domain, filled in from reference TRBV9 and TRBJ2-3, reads DSGVTQTPKHLITATGQRVTLRCSPRSGDLSVYWYQQSLDQGLQFLIQYYNGEERAKGNILERFSAQQFPDLHSELNLSSLELGDSALYFCASSVRTSASDTQYFGPGTRLTVL.